One and the same sample provided the 16 T cell receptor beta chains below, sequenced in a study of blood T cell repertoires in COVID-19. Some clones are missing from TCRdb's copy, which holds only in-frame ones; the method was immunoSEQ multiplex PCR. Here the sample spans 330,000 or so clones, about 87% being singletons. Input material: PBMCs or T cells enriched from blood (not recorded which). The receptors originated from a man between 40 and 49 years old in a cohort exposed to, infected with or recovered from COVID-19 (not recorded which).

The rearrangement uses TRBV18 and TRBJ2-7, with D possibly matching TRBD1 (6 bases). V was cut by 3 bases and J by 6 bases, with 9 bases left in between. Germline V gene lookup returns CDR1 KGHSH and CDR2 LQKENI. The CDR3 contains 12 residues. CDR3 in amino acids: CASSPDRTEQYF. In DNA form, the CDR3 reads TGTGCCAGCTCACCTGACAGGACCGAGCAGTACTTC.

The chain recombines TRBV19 with TRBJ2-2; D not resolved. V lost 5 bases to trimming and J lost 7 bases, with 17 bases between them. Germline CDR1 LNHDA, CDR2 SQIVND (reference sequence). There are 15 residues in the CDR3. For the CDR3, the DNA is TGTGCCAGTAGTGTGGGTCTAGGAACTGGCGGGGAGCTGTTTTTT. It encodes CASSVGLGTGGELFF.

The chain employs TRBV5-8 and TRBJ2-7, with 7 bases identical to TRBD1. The CDR3 length is 14 residues. The J segment lost 3 bases and the V segment lost 4 bases, leaving 7 bases of the junction unmatched. CDR1 and CDR2 from the germline V gene are SGHTS and YDEGEE. The CDR3 DNA reads as TGTGCCAGCAGCATGGGACAGCGATACTACGAGCAGTACTTC. Its protein product is CASSMGQRYYEQYF.

The V gene is TRBV6-5, the J gene TRBJ2-2, with D tentatively TRBD2 (6 bases). Trimming removed 6 bases at V and 3 bases at J, with 14 bases between. The CDR3 consists of 15 residues. Germline assignment: CDR1 MNHEY and CDR2 SVGAGI. This CDR3 is CASSEGGGYTGELFF. The CDR3, as DNA: TGTGCCAGCAGCGAGGGTGGGGGGTACACCGGGGAGCTGTTTTTT.

CDR3: CASRMGRLALDTQYF. The CDR3 region has the DNA TGTGCCAGCAGGATGGGTCGACTAGCGCTAGATACGCAGTATTTT. The rearrangement links TRBV6-5 to TRBJ2-3; 8 nucleotides agree with TRBD2. The CDR3 runs 15 residues. V lost 6 bases, J lost 5 bases, and 10 bases stayed unmatched. Germline CDR1 is MNHEY and CDR2 is SVGAGI.

This clone was detected ten times or more. The rearrangement joins TRBV28 to TRBJ1-2; D is unresolved. The CDR3 length is 17 residues. In germline, CDR1 is MDHEN, CDR2 SYDVKM. Trimming left V 5 bases short and J 4 bases short, with 23 bases between. Here the CDR3 reads CASSLGADLNLRYGYTF. The DNA of the CDR3 is TGTGCCAGCAGTCTAGGCGCAGATCTTAATCTCCGCTATGGCTACACCTTC.

The rearrangement links TRBV3-1 (or the pseudogene TRBV3-2) to TRBJ1-2; 7 positions match TRBD1. This CDR3 contains 18 residues. CDR1 and CDR2 from the germline V gene are LGHDT and YNNKEL (reference sequence). Trimming removed 1 base from V and 1 base from J; junction bases left unmatched: 12. CDR3 nucleotides: TGTGCCAGCAGCCAAGCTCCTTCGACAGGGTCCTTTAACTATGGCTACACCTTC. This gives the protein CASSQAPSTGSFNYGYTF.

The genes are TRBV5-1 and TRBJ1-5; D is unresolved. The germline gives CDR1 SGHRS, CDR2 YFSETQ. V was pared by 0 bases and J by 4 bases, with 8 bases between. This CDR3 spans 14 amino acids. Written as DNA, the CDR3 is TGCGCCAGCAGCTTGGATTCCGCGAATCAGCCCCAGCATTTT. Amino acids: CASSLDSANQPQHF.

The chain joins TRBV7-8 to TRBJ1-1, with D maybe TRBD1 (5 bases). Trimming removed 0 bases at V and 3 bases at J, with 8 bases between. Germline V gene sequence: CDR1 SGHVS, CDR2 FQNEAQ. The CDR3 spans 14 residues. CDR3 loop: CASSLAQGHTEAFF. CDR3 coding DNA: TGTGCCAGCAGCTTAGCGCAGGGTCACACTGAAGCTTTCTTT.

This clone was observed once. The chain couples TRBV19 to TRBJ2-7; 8 nucleotides line up with TRBD2. Trimming took 3 bases from V and 1 from J; bases not matched to a gene: 5. The CDR3 length is 15 residues. From germline, CDR1 is LNHDA and CDR2 SQIVND (reference sequence). The chain's CDR3 is CASSIVAGTSYEQYF. Here the CDR3 DNA reads TGTGCCAGTAGTATTGTAGCGGGGACATCCTACGAGCAGTACTTC.

The chain employs TRBV7-6 and TRBJ2-1, with TRBD2 as a possible D gene (5 bases). Trimming stripped 5 bases from V and 7 bases from J, with 18 bases between. The CDR3 contains 15 residues. Germline V CDR1 and CDR2: SGHVS, FNYEAQ. The CDR3 nucleotides read TGTGCCAGCAGCGGAGGAAGCGGCCTAGGTAATGAGCAGTTCTTC. This gives the protein CASSGGSGLGNEQFF. The full variable domain, in which reference TRBV7-6 and TRBJ2-1 provide the parts outside the CDR3, is GAGVSQSPRYKVTKRGQDVALRCDPISGHVSLYWYRQALGQGPEFLTYFNYEAQQDKSGLPNDRFSAERPEGSISTLTIQRTEQRDSAMYRCASSGGSGLGNEQFFGPGTRLTVL.

The chain combines TRBV6-4 with TRBJ2-3; D is perhaps TRBD2 (5 bases). The CDR3 length is 15 residues. Germline values: CDR1 MRHNA, CDR2 SNTAGT. V was shortened by 0 bases and J by 2 bases, with 9 bases between the two germline ends. In DNA, the CDR3 is TGTGCCAGCAGTGACTCGACGACTACCACAGATACGCAGTATTTT. As protein: CASSDSTTTTDTQYF.

The V and J genes are TRBV11-3 and TRBJ1-1; 7 bases align to TRBD1. Germline V gene data show CDR1 as SGHNT and CDR2 as YENEEA. V shed 1 base and J 6 bases; nucleotides not matched to a gene: 8. The length of the CDR3 is 15 residues. The CDR3 spells CASSLGPGTAPEAFF. CDR3 DNA: TGTGCCAGCAGCTTAGGGCCGGGGACAGCCCCTGAAGCTTTCTTT. Full variable domain (outside the CDR3, taken from reference TRBV11-3 and TRBJ1-1): EAGVVQSPRYKIIEKKQPVAFWCNPISGHNTLYWYLQNLGQGPELLIRYENEEAVDDSQLPKDRFSAERLKGVDSTLKIQPAELGDSAVYLCASSLGPGTAPEAFFGQGTRLTVV.

The V gene is TRBV28, the J gene TRBJ1-2; 11 nucleotides align to TRBD1. This CDR3 comprises 15 residues. Trimming cost V 5 bases and J 5 bases; bases outside gene matches: 7. From germline, CDR1 is MDHEN and CDR2 SYDVKM. For the CDR3, the DNA is TGTGCCAGCAGTGCCGGACAGGGGGCTGTGTATGGCTACACCTTC. Amino acids: CASSAGQGAVYGYTF.

The rearrangement uses TRBV5-1 and TRBJ2-7, with 7 nucleotides matching TRBD2. This CDR3 has 15 amino acids. Germline V CDR1 and CDR2: SGHRS, YFSETQ. V lost 1 base to trimming and J lost 2 bases; unmatched junction nucleotides: 6. The CDR3 DNA sequence: TGCGCCAGCAGCTTGTCTGGGGGAGGGCCCTACGAGCAGTACTTC. Translation: CASSLSGGGPYEQYF.

The CDR3 DNA is TGTGCCAGCAGCACCAGGGGGGCTAACTATGGCTACACCTTC. Its protein is CASSTRGANYGYTF. V usage is TRBV6-5 and J usage is TRBJ1-2; TRBD1 matches at 7 bases. CDR3 length: 14 amino acids. V shed 6 bases and J 0 bases; nucleotides not matched to a gene: 4. Germline assignment: CDR1 MNHEY and CDR2 SVGAGI.